The 19 T cell receptor beta chains presented below share a single source sample, sequenced in a study of graft-versus-host responses after intestinal transplantation (dated by TCRdb to about 2021). Their recognized antigens are unknown. The library relied on the immunoSEQ multiplex PCR assay. The table comes from immuneACCESS by way of TCRdb, which keeps in-frame sequences with V and J called. Part of the clones is missing from these tables; in studies checked, under half for an unresolved V gene and the rest for unknown reasons. For this sample the table gives around 90,000 clones, of which 92% were detected only once. The top ten hold approximately 0.069% of the sample. The meaning of the sample's time point label: cells obtained before transplantation from donor or recipient. The specimen comprised unstimulated CD8+ T cells sorted from spleen or lymph node cells, sampled before transplant. The receptors derive from a human donor who was the organ donor for an intestinal transplant.

This clone was recorded once. The V and J genes are TRBV27 and TRBJ2-4; no firm D call. The germline V gene encodes CDR1 MNHEY and CDR2 SMNVEV (reference sequence). V lost 5 bases and J lost 5, with 19 bases in between. The CDR3 length is 16 residues. CDR3 sequence reads: CASSGARPVNENIQYF. In DNA form, the CDR3 reads TGTGCCAGCAGTGGAGCTAGACCCGTGAACGAAAACATTCAGTACTTC.

V gene TRBV2 combines with J gene TRBJ2-7, with 10 bases identical to TRBD2. Germline CDR1 is SNHLY and CDR2 is FYNNEI. With V trimmed by 5 bases and J by 4 bases, 5 bases remained unmatched. This CDR3 is 14 amino acids long. The CDR3: CASSTLAGAYEQYF. Written as DNA, the CDR3 is TGTGCCAGCAGTACCCTAGCGGGGGCATACGAGCAGTACTTC.

The chain combines TRBV5-1 with TRBJ1-2; possibly TRBD1 for D (6 bases). The CDR3 runs to 14 residues. Germline V gene sequence: CDR1 SGHRS, CDR2 YFSETQ. The germline V and J ends were trimmed by 3 bases and 4 bases, with 13 bases remaining between them. As DNA, the CDR3 is TGCGCCAGCAGCTCGGGGGGGGGCCTCTATGGCTACACCTTC. Protein sequence: CASSSGGGLYGYTF.

The chain is built from TRBV7-7 and TRBJ1-5, with D perhaps matching TRBD1 (6 bases). The CDR3 is made up of 14 amino acids. Germline CDR1 and CDR2: SSHAT and FNYEAQ (reference sequence). Trimming removed 8 bases at V and 2 bases at J, with 13 bases between. CDR3 protein: CASYSRQGNQPQHF. CDR3 nucleotides: TGTGCCAGCTATTCTCGACAGGGCAATCAGCCCCAGCATTTT.

This chain links TRBV13 with TRBJ2-1, with 11 bases fitting TRBD2. Germline-derived CDR1 and CDR2 are PRHDT and FYEKMQ (reference sequence). The junction had 3 bases not matched to a gene; V was cut back by 6 bases and J by 2 bases. The length of the CDR3 is 15 residues. CDR3 residues: CASRVAGGAYNEQFF. As DNA, the CDR3 is TGTGCCAGCAGGGTAGCGGGGGGGGCCTACAATGAGCAGTTCTTC.

The chain carries TRBV2 and TRBJ1-1; D is uncertain. CDR1 SNHLY and CDR2 FYNNEI come from the germline V gene. The ends were cut back, 4 bases at V and 8 bases at J, with 11 bases in the middle. This CDR3 is built from 12 residues. The chain's CDR3 is CASSGLGEEAFF. The CDR3 DNA reads TGTGCCAGCAGTGGGTTGGGAGAAGAAGCTTTCTTT.

This clone was recorded once. This chain uses TRBV28 with TRBJ1-1, with D possibly TRBD1 on 5 matching bases. CDR1 and CDR2 (germline): MDHEN, SYDVKM. Trimming shortened V by 6 bases and J by 3 bases, and 17 bases separated the two germline ends. The CDR3 is 15 residues long. CDR3 loop: CASRRFWGSHTEAFF. CDR3 nucleotides: TGTGCCAGCAGAAGGTTTTGGGGCAGTCACACTGAAGCTTTCTTT.

A few counts support this clone. The gene calls are TRBV10-1 and TRBJ1-2, with 8 nucleotides matching TRBD1. The V and J ends lost 6 bases and 6 bases, in that order; junction bases with no gene match: 15. Germline V gene data show CDR1 as WNHNN and CDR2 as SYGVQD (reference sequence). The CDR3 is 16 residues long. The CDR3 DNA sequence: TGCGCCAGCAGAGCACCGGAACAGGGGGATTGTAATGGCTACACCTTC. It encodes CASRAPEQGDCNGYTF.

V is TRBV27 and J is TRBJ2-7; 8 bases align to TRBD1. This CDR3 has 14 amino acids. V was pared by 3 bases and J by 3 bases, with 4 bases of the junction left unmatched. CDR1 and CDR2 (germline): MNHEY, SMNVEV (reference sequence). The CDR3 spells CASSFGTGVYEQYF. The CDR3 bases are TGTGCCAGCAGTTTCGGGACAGGTGTCTACGAGCAGTACTTC.

This clone appeared once. This rearrangement joins TRBV9 to TRBJ2-5; 9 bases align to TRBD1. V was pared by 4 bases and J by 5 bases, with 9 bases of the junction left unmatched. Per germline, CDR1 SGDLS and CDR2 YYNGEE. The CDR3 length is 15 residues. DNA of the CDR3: TGTGCCAGCAGCCCCGGGACAGGGATGCTCGAGACCCAGTACTTC. Protein product: CASSPGTGMLETQYF.

Only a few counts were recorded for this clone. The chain employs TRBV5-4 and TRBJ2-6; 9 nucleotides agree with TRBD1. In germline, CDR1 is SGHNT, CDR2 YYREEE (reference sequence). The CDR3 runs to 15 residues. Trimming at V came to 5 bases and at J to 4 bases, leaving 4 bases not matched to a gene. The CDR3 reads CASRDRGAGANVLTF. The CDR3 bases are TGTGCCAGCAGGGACAGGGGAGCGGGGGCCAACGTCCTGACTTTC.

The chain employs TRBV6-1 and TRBJ1-4; D is undetermined. CDR3 length: 15 amino acids. Germline V CDR1 and CDR2: MNHNS, SASEGT. V lost 7 bases, J lost 1 base, and 13 bases lay in between. CDR3 nucleotide sequence: TGTGCCAGCATCTTGGGTGAGGGAACTAATGAAAAACTGTTTTTT. It yields the protein CASILGEGTNEKLFF.

This chain uses TRBV28 with TRBJ1-3; maybe TRBD1 (6 bases). Germline values: CDR1 MDHEN, CDR2 SYDVKM. With 5 bases removed from V and 0 bases from J, the gap between germline ends came to 20 bases. The length of the CDR3 is 18 residues. Here the CDR3 reads CASSPRGGEYYSGNTIYF. As DNA, the CDR3 is TGTGCCAGCAGTCCCAGGGGAGGGGAGTACTACTCTGGAAACACCATATATTTT.

The gene calls are TRBV2 and TRBJ1-3, with 7 positions matching TRBD1. This CDR3 has 17 residues. The germline V gene has CDR1 SNHLY and CDR2 FYNNEI. The trim removed 7 bases at V and 0 bases at J, leaving 12 bases unmatched. Here the CDR3 reads CASKGQLLRPSGNTIYF. In nucleotides, the CDR3 is TGTGCCAGCAAGGGACAGCTACTTAGGCCCTCTGGAAACACCATATATTTT.

This chain uses TRBV18 with TRBJ2-3; possible D gene TRBD1, 7 bases. Germline V lookup: CDR1 KGHSH, CDR2 LQKENI. V lost 8 bases and J 1 base, leaving 25 bases between the germline ends. The CDR3 totals 18 residues. The CDR3, as DNA: TGTGCCAGCCGATTCCCTCGGGGGACAGATCACGGCACAGATACGCAGTATTTT. Its protein product is CASRFPRGTDHGTDTQYF.

This CDR3 is CASKTGGGTEAFF. The CDR3 DNA is TGTGCCAGCAAGACAGGGGGCGGCACTGAAGCTTTCTTT. The rearrangement joins TRBV5-5 to TRBJ1-1, with 10 bases lining up with TRBD1. Germline CDR1 is SGHKS and CDR2 is YYEKEE (reference sequence). The CDR3 runs 13 residues. J gave up 4 bases and V 6 bases, and 3 bases lay outside the gene matches.

This clone was seen only a few times. The CDR3 loop is CAISSGEISYEQYF. Written as DNA, the CDR3 is TGTGCCATCAGTAGCGGAGAGATCTCCTACGAGCAGTACTTC. The gene calls are TRBV10-3 and TRBJ2-7; the D gene is possibly TRBD2 (5 bases). Germline values: CDR1 ENHRY, CDR2 SYGVKD. Trimming removed 5 bases from V and 0 bases from J, with 11 bases in between. The CDR3 runs to 14 residues.

Notes on this clone: Within the sample, other DNA sequences also encode this same CDR3. The chain carries TRBV5-1 and TRBJ1-2; D is uncertain. V dropped 4 bases and J dropped 8 bases, with 15 bases sitting between them. The CDR3 length is 13 residues. From germline, CDR1 is SGHRS and CDR2 YFSETQ. CDR3 DNA sequence: TGCGCCAGCAGCCGCGATACAATTAGCGGCTACACCTTC. Translated, it gives CASSRDTISGYTF.

The V gene is TRBV5-1, the J gene TRBJ2-7; tentatively, D is TRBD2 (6 bases). This CDR3 has 17 residues. V was shortened by 2 bases and J by 0 bases, with 18 bases between the two germline ends. Per germline, CDR1 SGHRS and CDR2 YFSETQ. The CDR3 here is CASSLDPLAGSSYEQYF. Here the CDR3 DNA reads TGCGCCAGCAGCTTAGATCCACTAGCCGGGAGCTCCTACGAGCAGTACTTC.